These 8 T cell receptor beta chains came from one sample sequenced in a study of blood T cells in healthy people across ages. The second PCR ran roughly 7 to 12 cycles with a sample-barcoded 5' primer and J-beta primers. One entry per CDR3 protein results from TCRdb running MiXCR on the 5' RACE reads. The repertoire consists of more than 650,000 distinct CDR3 sequences, with roughly 53% occurring once and the leading ten covering 41%. Sample: blood. The source is a man at least 80 years old in good health.

There are a few counts of this clonotype. The V call is TRBV9, the J call TRBJ2-7, with a weak D call TRBD2 (7 bases). Germline CDR1 reads SGDLS; CDR2 reads YYNGEE. With 0 bases removed from V and 4 bases from J, the gap between germline ends came to 14 bases. The CDR3 is 15 residues long. This chain's CDR3 is CASSVDGGGAYEQYF. CDR3 in DNA: TGTGCCAGCAGCGTAGACGGCGGGGGCGCGTACGAGCAGTACTTC.

This clonotype showed up many times. The chain combines TRBV7-2 with TRBJ1-2; no definite D call. Trimming removed 10 bases at V and 6 bases at J, with 18 bases between. The CDR3 is 13 residues long. Germline V CDR1 and CDR2: SGHTA, FQGNSA. The CDR3 bases are TGTGCCACCTTGGGCCGTAATCTCCATGGCTACACCTTC. It encodes CATLGRNLHGYTF. The whole variable domain, filled in from reference TRBV7-2 and TRBJ1-2, reads GAGVSQSPSNKVTEKGKDVELRCDPISGHTALYWYRQSLGQGLEFLIYFQGNSAPDKSGLPSDRFSAERTGGSVSTLTIQRTQQEDSAVYLCATLGRNLHGYTFGSGTRLTVV.

This clonotype was counted only a few times. CDR3: CASSLRGVTRNEKLFF. The CDR3 nucleotides are TGTGCCAGCAGCCTTCGGGGGGTTACCCGAAATGAAAAACTGTTTTTT. V usage is TRBV3-1 and J usage is TRBJ1-4; D possibly corresponds to TRBD1 (5 bases). This CDR3 region has 16 residues. Germline assignment: CDR1 LGHDT and CDR2 YNNKEL (reference sequence). V shed 4 bases and J shed 5 bases, with 17 bases lying between them.

The chain employs TRBV25-1 and TRBJ1-4, with D possibly being TRBD1 (5 bases). Trimming left V 2 bases short and J 8 bases short, with 12 bases between. The CDR3 runs 14 residues. Germline values: CDR1 MGHDK, CDR2 SYGVNS. CDR3: CASSEPDSPEKLFF. In DNA form, the CDR3 reads TGTGCCAGCAGTGAACCCGACAGCCCGGAAAAACTGTTTTTT.

The V gene is TRBV7-9, the J gene TRBJ1-2; 7 bases fit TRBD1. V trimming: 5 bases; J trimming: 2 bases; junction bases outside the gene matches: 8. Germline-derived CDR1 and CDR2 are SEHNR and FQNEAQ (reference sequence). This CDR3 spans 15 amino acids. Here the CDR3 DNA reads TGTGCCAGCAGCCCCGGACAGGCGTACAACTATGGCTACACCTTC. Translation gives CASSPGQAYNYGYTF.

The V call is TRBV7-2, the J call TRBJ1-1; maybe TRBD1 (5 bases). The CDR3 is 14 residues long. V lost 4 bases and J lost 5, with 14 bases in between. The germline CDR1 and CDR2 sequences are SGHTA and FQGNSA. For the CDR3, the DNA is TGTGCCAGCAGCTCCCCGGGGGGTTGGACTGAAGCTTTCTTT. Its protein is CASSSPGGWTEAFF.

This chain connects TRBV11-2 to TRBJ2-7; a weak D match, TRBD1 (6 bases). Germline loops: CDR1 SGHAT, CDR2 FQNNGV. V lost 1 base to trimming and J lost 3 bases, with 13 bases between them. The CDR3 has 15 residues. CDR3 DNA: TGTGCCAGCAGCTTAGTCAGGGGCAAAGGCTACGAGCAGTACTTC. Residues: CASSLVRGKGYEQYF. Full variable domain (rest looked up from reference TRBV11-2 and TRBJ2-7): EAGVAQSPRYKIIEKRQSVAFWCNPISGHATLYWYQQILGQGPKLLIQFQNNGVVDDSQLPKDRFSAERLKGVDSTLKIQPAKLEDSAVYLCASSLVRGKGYEQYFGPGTRLTVT.

This clonotype came up a few times. The genes are TRBV7-2 and TRBJ1-2, with D perhaps matching TRBD1 (6 bases). CDR3 size: 20 residues. From germline, CDR1 is SGHTA and CDR2 FQGNSA. Between the trimmed V and J ends, which lost 5 bases and 4 bases, there was a span of 32 bases. The CDR3 loop reads CASSLRRNLGAGDSRYGYTF. CDR3 nucleotides: TGTGCCAGCAGCCTAAGACGGAACCTCGGGGCAGGGGATTCGCGCTATGGCTACACCTTC.